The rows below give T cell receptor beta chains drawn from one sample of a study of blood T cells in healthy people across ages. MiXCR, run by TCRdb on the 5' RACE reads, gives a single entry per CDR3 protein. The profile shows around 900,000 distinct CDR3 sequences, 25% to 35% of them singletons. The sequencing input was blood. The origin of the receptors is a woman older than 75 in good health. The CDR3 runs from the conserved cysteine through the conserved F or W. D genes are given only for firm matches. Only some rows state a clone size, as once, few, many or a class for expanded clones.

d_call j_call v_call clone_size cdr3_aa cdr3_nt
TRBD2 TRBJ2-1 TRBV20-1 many CSASSGGAIDNEQFF TGCAGTGCAAGTAGCGGGGGGGCCATCGACAATGAGCAGTTCTTC
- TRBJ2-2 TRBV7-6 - CASSGRRELGGELFF TGTGCCAGCAGCGGAAGGAGGGAACTAGGGGGGGAGCTGTTTTTT
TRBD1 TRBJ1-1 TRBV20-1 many CSASQTGLNTEAFF TGCAGTGCTAGCCAGACAGGGCTGAACACTGAAGCTTTCTTT
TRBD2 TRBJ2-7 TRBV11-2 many CASSPRLAGVSYEQYF TGTGCCAGCAGCCCTCGACTAGCGGGGGTTTCCTACGAGCAGTACTTC
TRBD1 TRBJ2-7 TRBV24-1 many CATSDPGQGYEQYF TGTGCCACCAGTGATCCGGGACAGGGTTACGAGCAGTACTTC
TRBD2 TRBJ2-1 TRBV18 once CASSPRTSGSYNERFF TGTGCCAGCTCACCTCGGACTAGCGGGAGCTACAATGAGCGGTTCTTC
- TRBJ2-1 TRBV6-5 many CASRSRVRGNEQFF TGTGCCAGCAGATCTCGGGTTAGGGGGAATGAGCAGTTCTTC
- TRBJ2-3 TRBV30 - CAWTATNTQYF TGTGCCTGGACAGCCACCAATACGCAGTATTTT
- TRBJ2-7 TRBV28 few CASSLPGAGEQYF TGTGCCAGCAGTTTACCAGGGGCGGGCGAGCAGTACTTC
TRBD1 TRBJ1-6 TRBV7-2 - CASSLARQGVTNSPLHF TGTGCCAGCAGCTTAGCGAGACAGGGGGTGACCAATTCACCCCTCCACTTT
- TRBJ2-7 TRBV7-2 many CASSLLRRDEQYF TGTGCCAGCAGCTTACTACGGAGAGACGAGCAGTACTTC
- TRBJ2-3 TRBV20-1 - CSAETGTSITDTQYF TGCAGTGCTGAGACCGGGACTTCAATCACAGATACGCAGTATTTT
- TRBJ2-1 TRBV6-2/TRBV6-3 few CASIFRGAGNVNEQFF TGTGCCAGCATCTTTCGGGGGGCAGGGAATGTGAATGAGCAGTTCTTC
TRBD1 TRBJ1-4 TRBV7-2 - CASSTRDRGTANEKLFF TGTGCCAGCAGCACGCGAGACAGGGGTACAGCTAATGAAAAACTGTTTTTT
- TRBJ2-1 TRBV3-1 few CASSQDMRGRSYNEQFF TGTGCCAGCAGCCAAGATATGCGGGGACGATCCTACAATGAGCAGTTCTTC
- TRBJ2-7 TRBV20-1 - CSASLGGSPHEQYF TGCAGTGCTAGCCTTGGAGGGAGCCCCCATGAGCAGTACTTC
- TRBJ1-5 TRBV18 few CASSPTKGGGQPQHF TGTGCCAGCTCACCAACCAAAGGTGGGGGTCAGCCCCAGCATTTT
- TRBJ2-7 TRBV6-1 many CASSEAADSYEQYF TGTGCCAGCAGTGAAGCTGCGGACAGCTACGAGCAGTACTTC
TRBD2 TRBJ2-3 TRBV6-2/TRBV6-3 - CAGSGLAGNTDTQYF TGTGCCGGCAGTGGACTAGCGGGGAACACAGATACGCAGTATTTT
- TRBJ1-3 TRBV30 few CAWTLAGNTIYF TGTGCCTGGACCCTCGCTGGAAACACCATATATTTT
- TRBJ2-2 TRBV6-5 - CASSLVGSDTGELFF TGTGCCAGCAGTTTGGTGGGGAGTGACACCGGGGAGCTGTTTTTT
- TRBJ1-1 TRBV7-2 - CASSWRQESEAFF TGTGCCAGCAGCTGGAGACAGGAGAGTGAAGCTTTCTTT
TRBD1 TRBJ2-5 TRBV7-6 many CASSSRPTGEETQYF TGTGCCAGCAGCTCAAGACCTACAGGGGAGGAGACCCAGTACTTC
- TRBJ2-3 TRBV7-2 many CASSLGPGPVTDTQYF TGTGCCAGCAGCTTGGGGCCGGGACCCGTCACAGATACGCAGTATTTT
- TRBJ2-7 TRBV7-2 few CASSHIERPGHEQYF TGTGCCAGCAGCCATATCGAGCGCCCAGGGCACGAGCAGTACTTC
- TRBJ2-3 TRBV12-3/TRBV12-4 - CASSPTTDVEYF TGTGCCAGCAGTCCCACTACAGATGTGGAATATTTT
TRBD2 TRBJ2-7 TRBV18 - CASSSPGLTYEQYF TGTGCCAGCTCATCTCCGGGACTAACCTACGAGCAGTACTTC
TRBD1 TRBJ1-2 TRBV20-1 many CSARAGQGVLGGYTF TGCAGTGCTAGAGCAGGACAGGGGGTCTTAGGTGGCTACACCTTC
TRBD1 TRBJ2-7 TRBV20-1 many CSADGQGDAEQYF TGCAGTGCTGATGGACAGGGAGACGCCGAGCAGTACTTC
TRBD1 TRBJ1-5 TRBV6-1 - CAGGPTGNPNQPQHF TGTGCCGGTGGACCGACAGGGAATCCCAATCAGCCCCAGCATTTT